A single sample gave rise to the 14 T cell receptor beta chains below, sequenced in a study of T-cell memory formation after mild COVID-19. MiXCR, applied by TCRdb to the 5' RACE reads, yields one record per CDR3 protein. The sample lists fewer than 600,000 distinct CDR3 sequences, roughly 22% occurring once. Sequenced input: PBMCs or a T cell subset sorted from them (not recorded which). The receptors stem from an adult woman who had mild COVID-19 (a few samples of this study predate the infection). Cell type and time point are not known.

CDR3 in DNA: TGTGCCACCAGTGGAGATGGGGGCGGTCAGCCCCAGCATTTT. Encoded protein: CATSGDGGGQPQHF. J is TRBJ1-5 and V is TRBV24-1; tentative D call: TRBD1 (6 bases). The CDR3 contains 14 residues. V was clipped by 5 bases and J by 6 bases, with 13 bases between them. Germline V gene sequence: CDR1 KGHDR, CDR2 SFDVKD.

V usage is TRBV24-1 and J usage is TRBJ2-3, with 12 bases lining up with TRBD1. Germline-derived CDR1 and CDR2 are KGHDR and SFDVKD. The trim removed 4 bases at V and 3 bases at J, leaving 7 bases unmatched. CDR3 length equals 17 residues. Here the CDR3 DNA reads TGTGCCACCAGTGACCCGGGACAGGGGGCAGGAACAGATACGCAGTATTTT. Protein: CATSDPGQGAGTDTQYF.

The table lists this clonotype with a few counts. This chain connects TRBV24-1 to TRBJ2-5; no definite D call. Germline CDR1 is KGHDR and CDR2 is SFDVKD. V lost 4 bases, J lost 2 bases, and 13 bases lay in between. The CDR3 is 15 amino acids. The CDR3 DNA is TGTGCCACCAGTGACCCAAGACAAATACAAGAGACCCAGTACTTC. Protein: CATSDPRQIQETQYF.

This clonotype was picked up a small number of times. CDR3 nucleotide sequence: TGTGCCAGCAGCTCCCTCAGCGGGGGACCCTACGAGCAGTACTTC. This gives the protein CASSSLSGGPYEQYF. The rearrangement links TRBV7-2 to TRBJ2-7; the match to TRBD2 covers 8 bases. There are 15 residues in the CDR3. Germline values: CDR1 SGHTA, CDR2 FQGNSA. Germline trimming cut 4 bases from V and 2 bases from J; bases unmatched to any gene: 7. Using reference TRBV7-2 and TRBJ2-7 for the parts outside the CDR3, the full variable domain is GAGVSQSPSNKVTEKGKDVELRCDPISGHTALYWYRQSLGQGLEFLIYFQGNSAPDKSGLPSDRFSAERTGGSVSTLTIQRTQQEDSAVYLCASSSLSGGPYEQYFGPGTRLTVT.

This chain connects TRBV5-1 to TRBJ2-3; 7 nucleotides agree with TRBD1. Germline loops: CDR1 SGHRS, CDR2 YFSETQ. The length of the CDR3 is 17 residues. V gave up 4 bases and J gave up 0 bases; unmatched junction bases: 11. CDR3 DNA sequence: TGCGCCAGCAGCCGGGGACAGACTCATTCTAGCACAGATACGCAGTATTTT. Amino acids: CASSRGQTHSSTDTQYF.

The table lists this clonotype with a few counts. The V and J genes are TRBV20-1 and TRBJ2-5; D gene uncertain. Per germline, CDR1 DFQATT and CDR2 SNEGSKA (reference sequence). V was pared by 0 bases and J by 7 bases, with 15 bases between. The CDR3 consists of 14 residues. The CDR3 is CSARDPRYSGTQYF. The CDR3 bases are TGCAGTGCTAGAGATCCGAGATATTCCGGGACCCAGTACTTC.

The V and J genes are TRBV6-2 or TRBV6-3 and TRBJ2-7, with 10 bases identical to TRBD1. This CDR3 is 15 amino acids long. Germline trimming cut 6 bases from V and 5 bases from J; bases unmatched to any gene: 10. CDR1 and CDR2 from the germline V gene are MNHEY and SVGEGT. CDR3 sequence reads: CASRPPGQGRDEQYF. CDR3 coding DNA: TGTGCCAGCAGGCCGCCGGGACAGGGGCGTGACGAGCAGTACTTC.

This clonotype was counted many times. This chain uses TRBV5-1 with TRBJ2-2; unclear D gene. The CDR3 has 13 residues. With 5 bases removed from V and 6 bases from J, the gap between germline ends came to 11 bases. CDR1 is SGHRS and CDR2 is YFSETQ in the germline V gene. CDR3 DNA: TGCGCCAGCAGAGGAAGGGATGCCGGGGAGCTGTTTTTT. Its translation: CASRGRDAGELFF.

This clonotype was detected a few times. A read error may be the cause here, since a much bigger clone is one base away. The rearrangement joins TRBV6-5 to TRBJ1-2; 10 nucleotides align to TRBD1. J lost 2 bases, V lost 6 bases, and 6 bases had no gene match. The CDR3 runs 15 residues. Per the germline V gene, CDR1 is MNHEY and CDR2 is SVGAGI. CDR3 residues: CASSFPGQGNYGYTF. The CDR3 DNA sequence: TGTGCCAGCAGCTTCCCGGGACAGGGGAACTATGGCTACACCTTC.

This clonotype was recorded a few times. Written as DNA, the CDR3 is TGCGCCAGCAGCCAAGATCTGTTCTCCGAGCAGTACTTC. Its protein product is CASSQDLFSEQYF. The V and J genes are TRBV4-3 and TRBJ2-7; no clear D. This CDR3 spans 13 amino acids. Per the germline V gene, CDR1 is LGHNA and CDR2 is YSLEER. V dropped 0 bases and J dropped 6 bases, with 9 bases sitting between them.

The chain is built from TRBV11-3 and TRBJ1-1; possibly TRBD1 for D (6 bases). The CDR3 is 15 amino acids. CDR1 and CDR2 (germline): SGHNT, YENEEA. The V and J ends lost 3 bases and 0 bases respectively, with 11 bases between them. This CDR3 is CASSLNGQLNTEAFF. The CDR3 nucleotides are TGTGCCAGCAGCTTGAACGGACAGCTGAACACTGAAGCTTTCTTT.

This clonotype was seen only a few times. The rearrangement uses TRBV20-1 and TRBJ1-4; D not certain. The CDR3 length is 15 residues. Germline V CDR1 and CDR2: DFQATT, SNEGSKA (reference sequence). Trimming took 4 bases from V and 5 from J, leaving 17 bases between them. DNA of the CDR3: TGCAGTGCTACCTACCCACAGATACCAAATGAAAAACTGTTTTTT. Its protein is CSATYPQIPNEKLFF.

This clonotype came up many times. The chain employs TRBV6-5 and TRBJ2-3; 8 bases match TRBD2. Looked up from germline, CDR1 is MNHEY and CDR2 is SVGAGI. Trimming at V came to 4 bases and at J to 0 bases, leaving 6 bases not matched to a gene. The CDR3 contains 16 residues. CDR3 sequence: CASSSRAGVSTDTQYF. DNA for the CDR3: TGTGCCAGCAGTTCTCGAGCGGGAGTTAGCACAGATACGCAGTATTTT.

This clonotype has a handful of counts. CDR3 residues: CASSPTRQGNTEAFF. The CDR3, as DNA: TGTGCCAGCAGCCCCACTCGGCAGGGGAACACTGAAGCTTTCTTT. The chain couples TRBV7-2 to TRBJ1-1, with D perhaps matching TRBD1 (5 bases). The germline gives CDR1 SGHTA, CDR2 FQGNSA. V dropped 5 bases and J dropped 1 base, with 14 bases sitting between them. CDR3 size: 15 residues.